The 16 T cell receptor beta chains below were found in one sample sequenced in a study of T-cell reconstitution after alpha-beta-depleted transplantation in children. A TCRbeta library incorporating unique molecular identifiers was prepared. TCRdb reprocessed the PCR reads via MiXCR and lists one record per CDR3 protein. Of about 440,000 distinct CDR3 sequences listed, roughly 44% are singletons. Specimen: PBMCs, collected before TCRalphabeta/CD19-depleted stem cell transplant. These receptors came from a girl aged 2 to 10 with aplastic anemia, due to receive a stem cell transplant.

This clonotype was recorded at least ten times. The gene calls are TRBV10-2 and TRBJ2-2; 12 positions match TRBD2. The CDR3 totals 15 residues. CDR1 and CDR2 from the germline V gene are WSHSY and SAAADI. V trimming: 10 bases; J trimming: 7 bases; junction bases outside the gene matches: 10. The CDR3 DNA reads as TGCGCCATCCACTCTAGCGGGAGGGCCGGCGGGGAGCTGTTTTTT. It yields the protein CAIHSSGRAGGELFF.

This clonotype was counted only a few times. The gene calls are TRBV6-5 and TRBJ2-1, with 11 bases identical to TRBD2. Germline-derived CDR1 and CDR2 are MNHEY and SVGAGI. The CDR3 spans 16 residues. The J segment lost 9 bases and the V segment lost 7 bases, leaving 14 bases of the junction unmatched. The CDR3 bases are TGTGCCAGCACCCTAGCCGGGACTAGCGGTTCCACTGAGCAGTTCTTC. Protein: CASTLAGTSGSTEQFF.

This clonotype has just one count. The gene calls are TRBV6-5 and TRBJ1-2; D may be TRBD1 (5 bases). Trimming stripped 2 bases from V and 5 bases from J, with 18 bases between. Germline loops: CDR1 MNHEY, CDR2 SVGAGI. CDR3 length: 16 residues. CDR3 sequence: CASSYAANRNFYGYTF. The CDR3 nucleotides are TGTGCCAGCAGTTACGCCGCAAACAGGAACTTTTATGGCTACACCTTC.

This clonotype was picked up many times. The chain joins TRBV5-1 to TRBJ2-7; 12 nucleotides align to TRBD1. Trimming removed 3 bases from V and 4 bases from J; junction bases left unmatched: 5. Germline V gene data show CDR1 as SGHRS and CDR2 as YFSETQ. The CDR3 has 15 amino acids. This chain's CDR3 is CASSSGTGGTYEQYF. The CDR3 coding sequence is TGCGCCAGCAGCTCCGGGACAGGGGGCACATACGAGCAGTACTTC.

This clonotype was picked up a small number of times. The chain recombines TRBV29-1 with TRBJ2-5; the D gene is possibly TRBD1 (5 bases). This CDR3 comprises 12 residues. Germline V lookup: CDR1 SQVTM, CDR2 ANQGSEA. Trimming cost V 4 bases and J 2 bases, with 8 bases left between them. CDR3 DNA sequence: TGCAGCGTTGGACAGCAGCAAGAGACCCAGTACTTC. It specifies CSVGQQQETQYF. The whole variable domain, filled in from reference TRBV29-1 and TRBJ2-5, reads SAVISQKPSRDICQRGTSLTIQCQVDSQVTMMFWYRQQPGQSLTLIATANQGSEATYESGFVIDKFPISRPNLTFSTLTVSNMSPEDSSIYLCSVGQQQETQYFGPGTRLLVL.

This clonotype was detected once. CDR3 nucleotide sequence: TGCAGTGCCGCCCGCCCCACAGATACGCAGTATTTT. This gives the protein CSAARPTDTQYF. The rearrangement uses TRBV20-1 and TRBJ2-3, with D hard to call. There are 12 residues in the CDR3. Trimming shortened V by 6 bases and J by 2 bases, and 9 bases separated the two germline ends. CDR1 DFQATT and CDR2 SNEGSKA come from the germline V gene (reference sequence).

The genes are TRBV18 and TRBJ2-7, with 8 bases that match TRBD2. Germline loops: CDR1 KGHSH, CDR2 LQKENI. The CDR3 extends over 15 amino acids. The junction had 7 bases not matched to a gene; V was cut back by 6 bases and J by 0 bases. The CDR3 reads CASSLLGTSSYEQYF. The CDR3 DNA follows: TGTGCCAGCTCCCTATTAGGGACTAGCTCCTACGAGCAGTACTTC.

About this clonotype: Since a much larger clone is just one base distant, this may be a read error. The chain is built from TRBV20-1 and TRBJ1-5, with 7 bases aligning to TRBD1. Germline lookup yields CDR1 DFQATT and CDR2 SNEGSKA (reference sequence). The CDR3 spans 14 residues. The CDR3 coding sequence is TGCACTGCGTTAAAGGGGGCCACAAATCAGCCCCAGCATTTT. Amino acid sequence: CTALKGATNQPQHF.

The chain links TRBV7-3 to TRBJ1-2; possibly TRBD1 for D (6 bases). The V gene lost 4 bases and the J gene lost 3 bases, with 15 bases spanning the gap. The CDR3 length is 15 residues. Germline CDR1 is SGHTA and CDR2 is FQGTGA. Here the CDR3 reads CASSSAPGADYGYTF. The CDR3 bases are TGTGCCAGCAGCTCCGCCCCGGGGGCTGACTATGGCTACACCTTC.

The V gene is TRBV4-3, the J gene TRBJ2-7; TRBD1 is a possible D gene (5 bases). CDR3 size: 14 residues. Per germline, CDR1 LGHNA and CDR2 YSLEER. The germline V and J ends were trimmed by 0 bases and 3 bases, with 9 bases remaining between them. The CDR3 coding sequence is TGCGCCAGCAGCCAAGAATCAGGGAACTACGAGCAGTACTTC. The encoded protein is CASSQESGNYEQYF.

The V gene is TRBV29-1, the J gene TRBJ2-5, with 7 bases identical to TRBD2. The CDR3 is made up of 13 amino acids. CDR1 is SQVTM, CDR2 ANQGSEA, per germline. The trim removed 4 bases at V and 4 bases at J, leaving 6 bases unmatched. CDR3 sequence reads: CSVVPSGTETQYF. CDR3 DNA: TGCAGCGTTGTCCCTAGCGGAACAGAGACCCAGTACTTC.

In its sample, this clonotype was seen many times. The V and J genes are TRBV14 and TRBJ2-1; 8 nucleotides align to TRBD2. The ends lost 8 bases at V and 6 bases at J; junction bases unmatched: 12. The CDR3 consists of 15 residues. From germline, CDR1 is SGHDN and CDR2 FVKESK. CDR3 region: CASRGGRDLANEQFF. As DNA, the CDR3 is TGTGCCAGCCGCGGGGGGCGGGATTTGGCCAATGAGCAGTTCTTC.

Worth noting for this clonotype: At one end the junction does not follow the germline gene, possibly because of a read error. The rearrangement links TRBV5-5 to TRBJ1-4; no reliable D call. The CDR3 totals 14 residues. CDR1 and CDR2 (germline): SGHKS, YYEKEE (reference sequence). The CDR3 protein is CASTLGTTNEKLFF. CDR3 DNA sequence: TGTGCCAGCACCTTGGGTACCACTAATGAAAAACTGTTTTTT. Variable domain in full (rest from reference TRBV5-5 and TRBJ1-4): DAGVTQSPTHLIKTRGQQVTLRCSPISGHKSVSWYQQVLGQGPQFIFQYYEKEERGRGNFPDRFSARQFPNYSSELNVNALLLGDSALYLCASTLGTTNEKLFFGSGTQLSVL.

The chain couples TRBV4-2 to TRBJ2-1, with 9 nucleotides matching TRBD2. The germline CDR1 and CDR2 sequences are LGHNA and YNFKEQ. This CDR3 is built from 17 residues. V dropped 4 bases and J dropped 2; count of bases not matched to a gene: 9. CDR3 coding DNA: TGTGCCAGCAGCCCCAACCCGACTAGCGGCACCTACAATGAGCAGTTCTTC. Residues: CASSPNPTSGTYNEQFF.

V gene TRBV30 combines with J gene TRBJ1-4; D is unresolved. The germline V gene encodes CDR1 GTSNPN and CDR2 SVGIG (reference sequence). This CDR3 is 11 amino acids long. V dropped 2 bases and J dropped 8 bases, with 6 bases sitting between them. The chain's CDR3 is CAWSIREKLFF. DNA for the CDR3: TGTGCCTGGAGTATCCGGGAAAAACTGTTTTTT.

Only a few counts were recorded for this clonotype. The J gene is TRBJ1-4, the V gene TRBV20-1, with 11 bases matching TRBD1. The trim removed 7 bases at V and 8 bases at J, leaving 6 bases unmatched. Germline lookup yields CDR1 DFQATT and CDR2 SNEGSKA (reference sequence). The CDR3 has 13 amino acids. This chain's CDR3 is CSVPDRGHEKLFF. Here the CDR3 DNA reads TGCAGTGTTCCGGACAGGGGGCACGAAAAACTGTTTTTT.